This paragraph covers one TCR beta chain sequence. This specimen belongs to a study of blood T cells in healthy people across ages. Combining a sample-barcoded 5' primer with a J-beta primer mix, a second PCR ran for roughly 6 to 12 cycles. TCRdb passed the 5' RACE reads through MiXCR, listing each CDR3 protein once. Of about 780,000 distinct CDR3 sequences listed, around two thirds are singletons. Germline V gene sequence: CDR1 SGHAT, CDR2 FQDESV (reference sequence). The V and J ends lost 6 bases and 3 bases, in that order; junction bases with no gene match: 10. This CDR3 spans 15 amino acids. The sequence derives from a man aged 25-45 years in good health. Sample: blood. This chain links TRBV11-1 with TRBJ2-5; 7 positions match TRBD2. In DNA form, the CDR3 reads TGTGCCAGCAGTCTAGCGGCCCGGCGGGAAGAGACCCAGTACTTC. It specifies CASSLAARREETQYF.